Detailed here is one T cell receptor (beta chain). What it binds is not known. The entry originates in a study of T cells in localized non-small cell lung cancer. Study results and limitations: Heterogeneity remains possible because sequencing was limited to only one tumor region. Out of the top 100 tumor clones, a median roughly 52 were seen in adjacent lung. Those with higher blood T cell density had longer overall survival.

Germline V gene lookup returns CDR1 KGHSH and CDR2 LQKENI. The length of the CDR3 is 18 residues. V lost 3 bases and J lost 4, with 24 bases in between. Sequencing used immunoSEQ multiplex PCR; TCRdb keeps in-frame clones, though not all of them. The top ten clones hold roughly 6% of a sample with 2,000 to 3,000 clones, approximately 24% of them seen once. The chain has TRBV18 and TRBJ1-2; possibly TRBD1 for D (5 bases). The sequence derives from a man aged 40 to 75 with stage II lung adenocarcinoma. The sequencing here drew on lung tumor tissue, taken before any cancer treatment. The DNA for the CDR3 is TGTGCCAGCTCACCGTTTCCCCTTGGGGACGGACATGGCTATGGCTACACCTTC. Translation: CASSPFPLGDGHGYGYTF.